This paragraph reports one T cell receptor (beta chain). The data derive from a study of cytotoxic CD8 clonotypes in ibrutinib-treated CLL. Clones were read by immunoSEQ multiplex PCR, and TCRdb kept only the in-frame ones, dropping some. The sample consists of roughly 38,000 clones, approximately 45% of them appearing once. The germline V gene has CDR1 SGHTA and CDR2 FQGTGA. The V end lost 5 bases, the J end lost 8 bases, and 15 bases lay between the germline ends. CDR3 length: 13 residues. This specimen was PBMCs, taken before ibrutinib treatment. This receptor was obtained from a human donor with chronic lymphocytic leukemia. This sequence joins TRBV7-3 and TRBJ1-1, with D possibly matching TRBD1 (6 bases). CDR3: CASSQVQGFEAFF. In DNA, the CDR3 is TGTGCCAGCAGCCAAGTACAGGGATTCGAAGCTTTCTTT.